This T cell receptor beta chain is from a study of blood T cell repertoires in COVID-19. Turning to the study itself: Samples of COVID-19 (acute and convalescent) were obtained from the United States, Italy and Spain. The analysed material was cDNA or gDNA that came from T cells, B-cell-depleted T cells, or PBMCs.

Data came from immunoSEQ multiplex PCR; TCRdb stores just in-frame clones and leaves some out. This sample carries about 190,000 clones, approximately 80% of them seen once, and the ten largest clones take 15% to 20%. CDR3 length equals 14 residues. CDR1 and CDR2 from the germline V gene are SGHAT and FQNNGV. Trimming left V 1 base short and J 3 bases short, with 7 bases between. Material for sequencing was peripheral blood. This TCR was recovered from a human donor in a cohort sampled during active COVID-19. The chain combines TRBV11-2 with TRBJ2-1; D may be TRBD2 (6 bases). CDR3 residues: CASSLAGVYNEQFF. The CDR3, as DNA: TGTGCCAGCAGCTTAGCGGGGGTCTACAATGAGCAGTTCTTC.